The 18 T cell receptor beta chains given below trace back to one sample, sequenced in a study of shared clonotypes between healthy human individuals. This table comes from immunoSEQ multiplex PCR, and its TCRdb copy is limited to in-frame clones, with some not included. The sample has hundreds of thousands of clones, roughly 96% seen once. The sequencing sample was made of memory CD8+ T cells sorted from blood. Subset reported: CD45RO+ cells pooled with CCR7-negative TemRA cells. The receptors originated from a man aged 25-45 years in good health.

The chain's CDR3 is CASSLASGAYEQYF. CDR3 DNA: TGTGCCAGCAGCTTAGCTAGCGGGGCCTACGAGCAGTACTTC. The rearrangement joins TRBV11-1 to TRBJ2-7, with 8 bases that match TRBD2. The germline V gene encodes CDR1 SGHAT and CDR2 FQDESV (reference sequence). CDR3 length: 14 residues. With V trimmed by 0 bases and J by 2 bases, 0 bases remained unmatched.

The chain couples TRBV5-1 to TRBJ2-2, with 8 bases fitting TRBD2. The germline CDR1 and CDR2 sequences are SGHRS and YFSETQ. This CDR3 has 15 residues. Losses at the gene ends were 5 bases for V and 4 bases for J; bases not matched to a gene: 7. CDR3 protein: CASRPSGRGTGELFF. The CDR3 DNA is TGCGCCAGCAGACCAAGCGGGAGAGGCACCGGGGAGCTGTTTTTT.

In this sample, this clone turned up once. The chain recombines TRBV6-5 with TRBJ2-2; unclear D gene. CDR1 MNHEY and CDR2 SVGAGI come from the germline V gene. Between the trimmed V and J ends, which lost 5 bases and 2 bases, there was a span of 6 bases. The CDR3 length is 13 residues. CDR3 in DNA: TGTGCCAGCAGTGACGGAAACACCGGGGAGCTGTTTTTT. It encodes CASSDGNTGELFF.

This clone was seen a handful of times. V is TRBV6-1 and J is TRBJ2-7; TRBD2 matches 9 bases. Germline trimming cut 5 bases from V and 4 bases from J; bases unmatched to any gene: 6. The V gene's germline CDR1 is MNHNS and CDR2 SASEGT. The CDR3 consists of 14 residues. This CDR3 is CASSPGTSPYEQYF. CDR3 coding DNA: TGTGCCAGCAGTCCCGGGACTAGCCCGTACGAGCAGTACTTC.

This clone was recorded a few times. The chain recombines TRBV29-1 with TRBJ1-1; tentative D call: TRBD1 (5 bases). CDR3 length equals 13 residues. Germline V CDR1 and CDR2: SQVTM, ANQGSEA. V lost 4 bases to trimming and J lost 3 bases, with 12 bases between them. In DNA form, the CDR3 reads TGCAGCGTTGGCAGGGTGGTTGACACTGAAGCTTTCTTT. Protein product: CSVGRVVDTEAFF.

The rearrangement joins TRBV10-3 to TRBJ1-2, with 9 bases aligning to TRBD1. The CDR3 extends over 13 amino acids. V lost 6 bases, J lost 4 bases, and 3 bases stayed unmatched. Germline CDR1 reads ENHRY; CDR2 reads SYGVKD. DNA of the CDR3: TGTGCCATCAGCCCGGGACAGGGCTATGGCTACACCTTC. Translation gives CAISPGQGYGYTF.

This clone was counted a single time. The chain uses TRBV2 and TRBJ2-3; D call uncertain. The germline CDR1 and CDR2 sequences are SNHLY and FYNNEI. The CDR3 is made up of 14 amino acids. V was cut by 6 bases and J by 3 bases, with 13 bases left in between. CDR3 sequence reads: CASRSPPATDTQYF. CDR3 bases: TGTGCCAGCAGGTCCCCCCCCGCGACAGATACGCAGTATTTT.

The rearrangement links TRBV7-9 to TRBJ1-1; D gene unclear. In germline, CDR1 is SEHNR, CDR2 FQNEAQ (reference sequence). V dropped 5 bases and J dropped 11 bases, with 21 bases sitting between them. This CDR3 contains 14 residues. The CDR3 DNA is TGTGCCAGCAGCCCCTCAAGGTCCAAATTTCGGGCTTTCTTT. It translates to CASSPSRSKFRAFF.

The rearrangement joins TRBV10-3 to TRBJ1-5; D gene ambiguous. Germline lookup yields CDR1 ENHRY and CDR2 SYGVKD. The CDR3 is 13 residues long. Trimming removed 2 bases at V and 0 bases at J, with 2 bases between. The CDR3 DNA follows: TGTGCCATCAGTGAGAATAGCAATCAGCCCCAGCATTTT. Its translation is CAISENSNQPQHF.

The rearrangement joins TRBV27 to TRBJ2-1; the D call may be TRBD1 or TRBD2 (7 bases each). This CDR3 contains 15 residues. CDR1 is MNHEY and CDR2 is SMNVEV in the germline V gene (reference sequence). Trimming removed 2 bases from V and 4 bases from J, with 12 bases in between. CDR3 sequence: CASSLQGGGYNEQFF. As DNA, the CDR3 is TGTGCCAGCAGTTTACAGGGGGGAGGGTACAATGAGCAGTTCTTC.

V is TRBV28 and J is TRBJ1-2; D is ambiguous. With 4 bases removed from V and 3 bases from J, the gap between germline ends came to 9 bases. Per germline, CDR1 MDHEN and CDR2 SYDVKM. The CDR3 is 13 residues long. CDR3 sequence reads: CASSWLPDYGYTF. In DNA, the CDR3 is TGTGCCAGCAGTTGGCTCCCGGACTATGGCTACACCTTC.

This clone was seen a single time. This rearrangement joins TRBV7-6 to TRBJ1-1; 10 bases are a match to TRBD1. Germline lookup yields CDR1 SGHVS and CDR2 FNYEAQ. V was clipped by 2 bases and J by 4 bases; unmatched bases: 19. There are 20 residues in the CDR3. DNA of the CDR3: TGTGCCAGCAGCTTATCCCTTGGACAGGGGGGCGCCGGGTTTTTCACTGAAGCTTTCTTT. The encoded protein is CASSLSLGQGGAGFFTEAFF.

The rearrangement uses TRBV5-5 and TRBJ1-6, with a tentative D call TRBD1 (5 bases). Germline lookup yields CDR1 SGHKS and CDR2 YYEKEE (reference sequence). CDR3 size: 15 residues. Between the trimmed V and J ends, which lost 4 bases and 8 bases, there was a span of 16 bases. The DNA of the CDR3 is TGTGCCAGCAGCCTCGGGGGGTTAAAGGATTCACCCCTCCACTTT. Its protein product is CASSLGGLKDSPLHF.

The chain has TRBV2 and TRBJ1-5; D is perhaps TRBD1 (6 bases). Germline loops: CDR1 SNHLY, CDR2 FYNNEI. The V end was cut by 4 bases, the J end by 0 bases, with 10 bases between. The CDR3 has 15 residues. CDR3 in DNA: TGTGCCAGCAGTGCGATGGACAGTAGCAATCAGCCCCAGCATTTT. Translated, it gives CASSAMDSSNQPQHF.

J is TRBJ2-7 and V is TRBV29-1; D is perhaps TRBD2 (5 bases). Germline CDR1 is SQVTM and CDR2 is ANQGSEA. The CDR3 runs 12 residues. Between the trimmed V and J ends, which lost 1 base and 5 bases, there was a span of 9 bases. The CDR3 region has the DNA TGCAGCGTTGAAGGGCACGGGAACGAGCAGTACTTC. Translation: CSVEGHGNEQYF.

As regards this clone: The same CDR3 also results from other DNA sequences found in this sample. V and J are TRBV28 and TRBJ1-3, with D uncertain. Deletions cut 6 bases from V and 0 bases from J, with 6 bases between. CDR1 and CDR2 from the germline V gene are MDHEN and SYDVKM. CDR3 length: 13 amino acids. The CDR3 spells CASSSPSGNTIYF. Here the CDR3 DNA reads TGTGCCAGCAGCTCCCCCTCTGGAAACACCATATATTTT.

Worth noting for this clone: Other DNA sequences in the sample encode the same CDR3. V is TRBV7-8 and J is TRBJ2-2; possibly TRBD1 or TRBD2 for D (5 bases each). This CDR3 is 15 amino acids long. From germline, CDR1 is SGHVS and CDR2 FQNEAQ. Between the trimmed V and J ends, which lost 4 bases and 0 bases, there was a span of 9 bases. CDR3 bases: TGTGCCAGCAGCTCGGGACGGACGAACACCGGGGAGCTGTTTTTT. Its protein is CASSSGRTNTGELFF.

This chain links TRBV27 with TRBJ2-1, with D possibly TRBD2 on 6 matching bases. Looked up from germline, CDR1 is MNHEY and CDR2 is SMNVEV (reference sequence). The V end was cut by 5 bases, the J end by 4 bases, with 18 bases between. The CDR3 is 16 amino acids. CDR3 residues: CASSPLGAGPYNEQFF. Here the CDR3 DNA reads TGTGCCAGCAGTCCCCTCGGGGCGGGGCCATACAATGAGCAGTTCTTC.